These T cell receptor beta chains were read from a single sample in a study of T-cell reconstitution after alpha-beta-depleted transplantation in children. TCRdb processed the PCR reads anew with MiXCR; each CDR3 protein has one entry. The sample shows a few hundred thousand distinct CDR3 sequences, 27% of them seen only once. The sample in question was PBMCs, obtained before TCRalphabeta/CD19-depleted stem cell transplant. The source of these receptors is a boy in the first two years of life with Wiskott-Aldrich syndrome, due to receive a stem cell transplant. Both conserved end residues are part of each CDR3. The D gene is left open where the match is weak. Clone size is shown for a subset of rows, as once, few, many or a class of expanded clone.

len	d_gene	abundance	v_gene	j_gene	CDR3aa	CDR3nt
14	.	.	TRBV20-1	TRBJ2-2	CSAPDGRGTGELFF	TGCAGTGCCCCGGATGGCCGGGGGACCGGGGAGCTGTTTTTT
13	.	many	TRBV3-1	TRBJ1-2	CASSQGGNYGYTF	TGTGCCAGCAGCCAAGGGGGGAACTATGGCTACACCTTC
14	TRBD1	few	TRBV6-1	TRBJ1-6	CASTRGQGRSPLHF	TGTGCCAGCACCCGTGGACAGGGTCGTTCACCCCTCCACTTT
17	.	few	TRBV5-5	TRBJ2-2	CASSSRMGTKVSGELFF	TGTGCCAGCAGCTCCCGTATGGGGACAAAGGTATCCGGGGAGCTGTTTTTT
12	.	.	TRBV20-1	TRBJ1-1	CSANRANTEAFF	TGCAGTGCGAACAGGGCTAACACTGAAGCTTTCTTT
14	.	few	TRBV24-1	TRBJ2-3	CATSDAAGPDTQYF	TGTGCCACCAGTGACGCCGCAGGGCCAGATACGCAGTATTTT
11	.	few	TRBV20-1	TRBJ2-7	CSARMIASEYF	TGCAGTGCTAGAATGATAGCGTCTGAGTACTTC
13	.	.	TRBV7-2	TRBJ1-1	CASSFLKNTEAFF	TGTGCCAGCAGCTTCTTGAAGAACACTGAAGCTTTCTTT
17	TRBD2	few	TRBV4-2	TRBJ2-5	CASSRGRQAAGGETQYF	TGTGCCAGCAGCCGGGGAAGACAGGCAGCGGGGGGAGAGACCCAGTACTTC
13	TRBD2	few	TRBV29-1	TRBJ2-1	CSVASGSAHEQFF	TGCAGCGTTGCTAGCGGGAGTGCCCATGAGCAGTTCTTC
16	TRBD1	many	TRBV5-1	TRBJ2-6	CASSLIRDSGANVLTF	TGCGCCAGCAGCTTGATCCGGGACAGTGGGGCCAACGTCCTGACTTTC
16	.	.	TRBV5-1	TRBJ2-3	CASSLGRPASADTQYF	TGCGCCAGCAGCTTGGGGCGACCAGCTTCGGCAGATACGCAGTATTTT
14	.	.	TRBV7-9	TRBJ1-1	CASSLPLQNTEAFF	TGTGCCAGCAGCTTACCTCTCCAGAACACTGAAGCTTTCTTT
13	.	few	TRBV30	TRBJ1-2	CAWSVWGLQRNTF	TGTGCCTGGAGTGTATGGGGGCTCCAGAGGAACACCTTC
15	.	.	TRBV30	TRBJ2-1	CAWSPGASGYNEQFF	TGTGCCTGGAGTCCGGGGGCTAGCGGTTACAATGAGCAGTTCTTC
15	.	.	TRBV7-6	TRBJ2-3	CATQIPGQGKDTQYF	TGTGCCACCCAAATCCCCGGGCAGGGCAAGGATACGCAGTATTTT
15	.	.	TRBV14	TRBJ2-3	CASSQQSISTDTQYF	TGTGCCAGCAGCCAGCAGTCTATTAGCACAGATACGCAGTATTTT
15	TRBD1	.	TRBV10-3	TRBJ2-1	CAISYDPTGGNEQFF	TGTGCCATCAGCTACGACCCGACAGGGGGTAATGAGCAGTTCTTC
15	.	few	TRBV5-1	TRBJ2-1	CASSLVGGRANEQFF	TGCGCCAGCAGCTTGGTGGGGGGCAGGGCCAATGAGCAGTTCTTC
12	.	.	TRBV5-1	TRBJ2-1	CASSSKDNEQFF	TGCGCCAGCAGCTCTAAGGACAATGAGCAGTTCTTC
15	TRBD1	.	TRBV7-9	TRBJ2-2	CASSFWTGLTGELFF	TGTGCCAGCAGCTTTTGGACAGGGTTAACCGGGGAGCTGTTTTTT
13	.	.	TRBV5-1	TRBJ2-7	CASSFAPTYEQYF	TGCGCCAGCAGCTTCGCCCCAACCTACGAGCAGTACTTC
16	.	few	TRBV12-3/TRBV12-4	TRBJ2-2	CASSSPLWGATGELFF	TGTGCCAGCAGTTCCCCTTTATGGGGGGCCACCGGGGAGCTGTTTTTT
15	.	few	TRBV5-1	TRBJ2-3	CASSLGLGRTDTQYF	TGCGCCAGCAGCTTGGGTCTGGGGAGGACAGATACGCAGTATTTT
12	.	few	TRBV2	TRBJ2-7	CASKGSPYEQYF	TGTGCCAGCAAGGGCAGTCCCTACGAGCAGTACTTC
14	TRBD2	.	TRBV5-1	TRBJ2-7	CASSLVSGRSEQYF	TGCGCCAGCAGCTTGGTTAGCGGGAGAAGTGAGCAGTACTTC
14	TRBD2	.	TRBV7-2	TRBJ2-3	CASSATSGADTQYF	TGTGCCAGCAGCGCAACTAGCGGAGCCGATACGCAGTATTTT
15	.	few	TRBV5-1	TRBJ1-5	CASSLEGGWTQPQHF	TGCGCCAGCAGCTTGGAAGGGGGTTGGACTCAGCCCCAGCATTTT
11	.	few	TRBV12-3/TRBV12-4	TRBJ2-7	CASSWGSAQYF	TGTGCCAGCAGCTGGGGGTCAGCGCAGTACTTC
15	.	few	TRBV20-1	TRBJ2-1	CSAREAGPDYNEQFF	TGCAGTGCTAGAGAAGCGGGCCCTGACTACAATGAGCAGTTCTTC
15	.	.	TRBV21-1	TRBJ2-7	CASRNREDRGYEQYF	TGTGCCAGCAGAAATAGAGAGGACAGGGGGTACGAGCAGTACTTC
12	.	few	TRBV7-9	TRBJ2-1	CASSRGEDEQFF	TGTGCCAGCAGTCGAGGTGAGGATGAGCAGTTCTTC